This TCR beta chain came from a study of CXCR4 blockade with PD-1 therapy in pancreatic cancer. Study-wide points: Without paired alpha-beta data, shared specificity of dominant clones is unconfirmed. Convergent selection by common tumor antigens was suggested by nucleotide rearrangement counts. Intratumoral clonality (mean 0.14) exceeded healthy blood (approximately 0.05) but did not track survival.

No neoadjuvant therapy was given before resection to the patients supplying these archived tumor blocks. Method: immunoSEQ multiplex PCR; TCRdb's copy keeps in-frame clones and lacks some. Of 5,600 or so clones in the sample, nearly 50% were seen once. This clone has just a few counts. Its antigen remains unknown. Germline V CDR1 and CDR2: SNHLY, FYNNEI. CDR3 length: 14 amino acids. The ends were cut back, 5 bases at V and 2 bases at J, with 12 bases in the middle. Sequencing input: tumor tissue. The sequence derives from a human donor with pancreatic ductal adenocarcinoma. The J gene is TRBJ1-2, the V gene TRBV2, with a weak D call TRBD1 (5 bases). CDR3 nucleotide sequence: TGTGCCAGCAGTCGGGACTTCTGGAACTATGGCTACACCTTC. As protein: CASSRDFWNYGYTF.